What follows are 19 T cell receptor beta chains derived from one specimen sequenced in a study of beta chain features in type 1 diabetes. Reverse transcribing all isolated RNA meant expressed TCRB transcripts were sequenced. Repertoires were generated with immunoSEQ multiplex PCR, while TCRdb's copy carries only in-frame clones and drops some. The table lists about 270,000 clones, around 15% of them singletons. Their recognized antigens are unknown. The study's findings and limits: Moderate but significant shortening of TCRB CDR3s was recorded in all four CD4+ subsets from Type 1 diabetes patients.

Sequenced sample: naive CD4+ T cells from blood. Source of these receptors: a man aged 25 to 40 with type 1 diabetes.

This clone was recorded a few times. V is TRBV5-6 and J is TRBJ2-1; 7 bases are a match to TRBD1. V trimming: 0 bases; J trimming: 5 bases; junction bases outside the gene matches: 5. Per the germline V gene, CDR1 is SGHDT and CDR2 is YYEEEE. The CDR3 length is 15 residues. The CDR3: CASSLGAGGHNEQFF. DNA for the CDR3: TGTGCCAGCAGCTTGGGGGCAGGGGGACACAATGAGCAGTTCTTC.

V and J are TRBV9 and TRBJ2-1; D may be TRBD2 (5 bases). Germline CDR1 is SGDLS and CDR2 is YYNGEE. V was trimmed by 6 bases and J by 13 bases, leaving 17 bases between them. This CDR3 region has 12 residues. The CDR3 is CASMNRIGKQFF. CDR3 DNA: TGTGCCAGCATGAATCGTATCGGGAAACAGTTCTTC.

This chain uses TRBV5-1 with TRBJ2-5; 9 bases agree with TRBD1. V gave up 8 bases and J gave up 2 bases; unmatched junction bases: 10. The V gene's germline CDR1 is SGHRS and CDR2 YFSETQ. CDR3 length equals 15 residues. Here the CDR3 reads CASTTQGASQETQYF. For the CDR3, the DNA is TGCGCCAGTACGACACAGGGGGCGTCTCAAGAGACCCAGTACTTC.

The genes are TRBV20-1 and TRBJ1-2, with D possibly being TRBD1 (5 bases). Germline assignment: CDR1 DFQATT and CDR2 SNEGSKA (reference sequence). CDR3 size: 11 residues. For the CDR3, the DNA is TGCAGCCCTAAATCAGGGCTCGGCTACACCTTC. This gives the protein CSPKSGLGYTF.

V gene TRBV5-1 combines with J gene TRBJ1-5; D unresolved. This CDR3 has 13 residues. The germline gives CDR1 SGHRS, CDR2 YFSETQ. Between the trimmed V and J ends, which lost 2 bases and 6 bases, there was a span of 9 bases. The CDR3 DNA is TGCGCCAGCAGCTTTGAGGGCAGTCAGCCCCAGCATTTT. It codes for CASSFEGSQPQHF.

The chain joins TRBV6-5 to TRBJ2-4; weak D call: TRBD2 (5 bases). Germline lookup yields CDR1 MNHEY and CDR2 SVGAGI. Deletions cut 0 bases from V and 3 bases from J, with 9 bases between. The CDR3 loop spans 15 amino acids. CDR3 DNA sequence: TGTGCCAGCAGTTACTCGAGGGAACGCAAAAACATTCAGTACTTC. Amino acid sequence: CASSYSRERKNIQYF.

This clone was seen more than once but under ten times. This sequence joins TRBV2 and TRBJ1-2; weak D call: TRBD1 (6 bases). The germline CDR1 and CDR2 sequences are SNHLY and FYNNEI. The CDR3 is 13 residues long. The V end lost 6 bases, the J end lost 6 bases, and 14 bases lay between the germline ends. CDR3 bases: TGTGCCAGCAGAGGGGACATAGACCATGGCTACACCTTC. It is translated as CASRGDIDHGYTF.

This clone was recorded a few times. J is TRBJ1-1 and V is TRBV2, with unresolved D. There are 14 residues in the CDR3. Germline V CDR1 and CDR2: SNHLY, FYNNEI. V lost 3 bases, J lost 0 bases, and 8 bases lay in between. In DNA form, the CDR3 reads TGTGCCAGCAGTGACGCGACAATGAACACTGAAGCTTTCTTT. Encoded protein: CASSDATMNTEAFF.

This chain connects TRBV5-1 to TRBJ2-6; 8 nucleotides align to TRBD2. This CDR3 contains 19 residues. Germline V CDR1 and CDR2: SGHRS, YFSETQ. The ends lost 4 bases at V and 0 bases at J; junction bases unmatched: 12. CDR3 nucleotide sequence: TGCGCCAGCAGCCTTGGCTGGCTAGCGGGCAGCTCTGGGGCCAACGTCCTGACTTTC. It specifies CASSLGWLAGSSGANVLTF. Looking up the rest from reference TRBV5-1 and TRBJ2-6 gives the full variable domain: KAGVTQTPRYLIKTRGQQVTLSCSPISGHRSVSWYQQTPGQGLQFLFEYFSETQRNKGNFPGRFSGRQFSNSRSEMNVSTLELGDSALYLCASSLGWLAGSSGANVLTFGAGSRLTVL.

J is TRBJ2-1 and V is TRBV29-1; 8 bases line up with TRBD2. Trimming took 7 bases from V and 4 from J; bases not matched to a gene: 9. The length of the CDR3 is 14 residues. Germline CDR1 is SQVTM and CDR2 is ANQGSEA. The CDR3 DNA reads as TGCAGCGGCCGCCGACTAGCGAGTTACAATGAGCAGTTCTTC. As protein: CSGRRLASYNEQFF.

V is TRBV2 and J is TRBJ2-7, with D possibly being TRBD2 (6 bases). V dropped 7 bases and J dropped 3 bases, with 13 bases sitting between them. The CDR3 spans 13 residues. Germline V lookup: CDR1 SNHLY, CDR2 FYNNEI. As DNA, the CDR3 is TGTGCCAGCAAACAGGACGGGGGCTACGAGCAGTACTTC. Its translation: CASKQDGGYEQYF.

V is TRBV18 and J is TRBJ2-5; 8 bases line up with TRBD1. The CDR3 is 17 amino acids. Germline V gene lookup returns CDR1 KGHSH and CDR2 LQKENI. V lost 2 bases and J lost 5; bases outside the gene matches: 13. The chain's CDR3 is CASSPATRTGSFETQYF. Here the CDR3 DNA reads TGTGCCAGCTCACCAGCAACCCGGACAGGGTCCTTCGAGACCCAGTACTTC.

This clone was found a few times. The J gene is TRBJ2-1, the V gene TRBV7-3, with 8 nucleotides matching TRBD1. The J segment lost 6 bases and the V segment lost 2 bases, leaving 6 bases of the junction unmatched. Germline-derived CDR1 and CDR2 are SGHTA and FQGTGA. CDR3 size: 15 residues. The CDR3 protein is CASSLYGTGTNEQFF. The CDR3 DNA follows: TGTGCCAGCAGCTTATACGGGACAGGCACCAATGAGCAGTTCTTC. Full variable domain (remainder filled in from reference TRBV7-3 and TRBJ2-1): GAGVSQTPSNKVTEKGKYVELRCDPISGHTALYWYRQSLGQGPEFLIYFQGTGAADDSGLPNDRFFAVRPEGSVSTLKIQRTERGDSAVYLCASSLYGTGTNEQFFGPGTRLTVL.

The rearrangement links TRBV19 to TRBJ1-5; 9 positions agree with TRBD1. Germline lookup yields CDR1 LNHDA and CDR2 SQIVND (reference sequence). The V gene end was trimmed by 7 bases and the J gene end by 2 bases; junction bases not matched to a gene: 6. The CDR3 contains 15 residues. The chain's CDR3 is CASKGTGLGNQPQHF. The CDR3 DNA reads TGTGCCAGTAAGGGGACAGGGTTAGGCAATCAGCCCCAGCATTTT.

This clone was seen a few times. The chain recombines TRBV9 with TRBJ2-3; D is ambiguous. This CDR3 is 15 amino acids long. The germline gives CDR1 SGDLS, CDR2 YYNGEE. The germline V and J ends were trimmed by 4 bases and 4 bases, with 16 bases remaining between them. CDR3 protein: CASSPTPAGPDTQYF. As DNA, the CDR3 is TGTGCCAGCAGCCCCACCCCGGCAGGCCCAGATACGCAGTATTTT.

This clone showed up just a few times. The genes are TRBV9 and TRBJ1-3; D uncertain. The ends were cut back, 6 bases at V and 2 bases at J, with 12 bases in the middle. Germline V gene lookup returns CDR1 SGDLS and CDR2 YYNGEE. The CDR3 contains 14 residues. DNA for the CDR3: TGTGCCAGCACCCTCGAGGCCACTGGAAACACCATATATTTT. The encoded protein is CASTLEATGNTIYF.

The rearrangement joins TRBV5-1 to TRBJ1-2; no reliable D call. V was pared by 0 bases and J by 3 bases, with 9 bases between. Germline CDR1 is SGHRS and CDR2 is YFSETQ. The length of the CDR3 is 14 residues. The CDR3 loop is CASSLAEADYGYTF. DNA for the CDR3: TGCGCCAGCAGCTTGGCCGAGGCTGACTATGGCTACACCTTC.

This chain links TRBV9 with TRBJ2-2, with TRBD2 matching over 7 bases. This CDR3 has 15 amino acids. CDR1 is SGDLS, CDR2 YYNGEE, per germline. Trimming removed 3 bases from V and 6 bases from J; junction bases left unmatched: 8. The CDR3 DNA reads as TGTGCCAGCAGCGCTCCGGGACTAAGCTCCGGGGAGCTGTTTTTT. Translation: CASSAPGLSSGELFF. The variable domain in full, with the rest retrieved from reference TRBV9 and TRBJ2-2, is DSGVTQTPKHLITATGQRVTLRCSPRSGDLSVYWYQQSLDQGLQFLIQYYNGEERAKGNILERFSAQQFPDLHSELNLSSLELGDSALYFCASSAPGLSSGELFFGEGSRLTVL.

This clone turned up a few times. V and J are TRBV4-3 and TRBJ1-1; 10 bases fit TRBD1. CDR3 size: 15 residues. The germline V gene has CDR1 LGHNA and CDR2 YSLEER. V lost 7 bases and J lost 7; bases outside the gene matches: 12. CDR3: CASTSKGQGGIEAFF. The DNA of the CDR3 is TGCGCCAGCACCTCAAAAGGACAGGGGGGAATTGAAGCTTTCTTT.